This T cell receptor beta chain was found in a study of cytomegalovirus exposure and HLA in healthy donors (dated by TCRdb to about 2017). As for the study more broadly: An earlier analysis of roughly 500 of the donors reported approximately 270 Gb of sequence data and approximately 110 million unique TCR beta sequences from 150 million to 200 million T cells. About 310 gigabases of sequencing data and approximately 80 million unique TCR sequences were included in an early release covering roughly 600 HLA-typed donors. The genetic ancestry cluster associated with self-reported Caucasian donors included around four fifths of the roughly 400 genotyped donors. The study was designed to test whether signatures of past pathogen exposure could be identified by cataloging public T cell receptors. The study used immunosequencing to profile the T cell repertoires of 666 subjects and linked those repertoires to cytomegalovirus serostatus. Besides the first cohort of hundreds of subjects, a separate validation cohort made up of 120 different subjects was used. To predict cytomegalovirus infection status, the study combined high-throughput TCR immunosequencing, statistical association of individual TCRs with disease status, and machine learning. In a later analysis, previously published TCR beta repertoires from 666 donors were re-analyzed and high-resolution HLA genotyping was added so that TCR occurrence patterns could be studied. In the later analysis, no new phenotypic data were used to find candidate immune exposures; instead, reliance was placed on TCR beta sequences and their occurrence across donors. To decide whether each TCR beta V gene segment behaved as functional or pseudogenic, an earlier analysis of some 600 of the donors relied on high-throughput TCR beta sequencing. Donor age, sex, ethnicity and CMV serostatus were collected together with the repertoire data. A later genetic analysis used genome-wide SNP genotypes for about three fifths of the 666 donors, treating that subset as a discovery cohort. All discovery cohort repertoires had been generated on a single sequencing platform. Both class I and class II loci were covered by HLA typing, at four-digit resolution. The number of donors typed differed by locus, with about 629-630 for A, B, C, DRB1 and DQB1, more than 500 for DQA1, 600 to 610 for DPA1, and around 460 for DPB1. Roughly five DR-DQ haplotypes were treated as single units for association and clustering because of strong linkage in the cohort. Across about 380 genotyped donors of the cohort, an average of approximately 240,000 unique TCR beta nucleotide sequences per donor were sequenced, and roughly 18% of those sequences were non-productive. The investigation overall reported the following: Several of the top co-occurrence clusters appeared to be linked to parvovirus B19, influenza, CMV and Epstein-Barr virus, according to a later analysis. A further reported finding was that TCR beta sequences accurately predicted the HLA-A and HLA-B alleles for most subjects in the first cohort. Strong co-occurrence of HLA alleles, especially DR and DQ, made assigning TCR associations to individual alleles difficult. Broadly in line with IMGT annotations, most TCR beta V segments showed up in productive rearrangements about 87% or about 30% of the time in an earlier analysis of several hundred of the donors. Because counts were too low, about 18 rarely observed V segments, including chromosome 9 orphons, were left out of the earlier analysis of 587 of the donors. According to a later analysis, TCR association rates differed among HLA loci, with DRB1 alleles showing the most associated TCRs and HLA-C alleles showing the fewest. Cytomegalovirus status was reported to be diagnosed by the classifier with high specificity and sensitivity in both the original and validation cohorts. A few of the identified cytomegalovirus-associated TCR beta chains were confirmed in vitro to be specific for cytomegalovirus antigens. Because HLA typing was missing for some donors at each locus, association tests included only the typed subset. Some IMGT-functional V segments, including TRBV6-2 and TRBV6-3, could not be told apart with the 87-base-pair reads, so those segments were excluded. An association between a missense DCLRE1C variant and V-gene and J-gene trimming of TCR beta chains was found in a later genetic analysis and replicated in an independent cohort. Compared with the approximately 600-donor mean, donors in an Asian-associated ancestry cluster had fewer N-insertions in productive TCRs, according to a later genetic analysis. The only immune exposure information available for the cohort was CMV serostatus. The study gave a list of roughly 150 TCR beta chains associated with cytomegalovirus. Linkage disequilibrium might explain the correlated functional status among segregating V segments, but an unknown experimental factor could not be excluded. Specific HLA alleles were associated with some 15,000 TCR beta sequences at a false discovery rate of 0.05 in a later analysis. According to the authors, the approach could potentially be generalized to other disease states and immunological phenotypes. Most CMV-associated TCR beta chains appeared to be HLA-restricted in a later analysis, and the HLA associations seemed to be driven largely by CMV exposure. Most TCR sequences were observed very rarely across donors, whereas some public TCRs were present in many individuals. The sequencing pipeline was judged likely to have produced a cluster of highly shared sequence variants as a technical artifact. The cohort was sequenced for TCR beta chains only, and without alpha or paired-chain data the features that could be detected were limited. A later analysis found that HLA-associated TCR beta chains were more clonally expanded and had lower generation probabilities than equally common non-associated chains. Sequencing depth was assumed to be roughly uniform across donors in the presence/absence analyses, though that assumption may not hold.

The cohort consisted of 666 healthy bone marrow donors. All cohort members were sampled while nominally healthy, although unrecorded immune exposures were likely present. Of the 550 to 750 cohort members, some 270 had positive CMV serostatus and fewer than 400 had negative CMV serostatus, and CMV serostatus was not recorded for the donor. Every donor gave a peripheral blood sample, and the peripheral blood mononuclear cells from that sample were used for TCR beta sequencing. The Qiagen DNeasy Blood Extraction Kit was used to extract genomic DNA from the blood cell samples. Of note for this clone: Its antigen is not yet known. No qualities accompany the bases; no much larger clone lies one base away.

The junction shows trimming of 0 bases on V and 2 bases on J, plus 9 bases between the germline ends. CDR1 and CDR2 were assigned from the germline V gene (reference sequence) as SGHNT and YYREEE. The CDR3 runs 14 residues from the cysteine to the phenylalanine. Only the CDR3 DNA stays, 42 bases, in frame from base 1. Libraries were built with the immunoSEQ multiplex PCR assay. For the multiplex PCR, a mixture combining 60 forward primers for TCR Vbeta segments and 13 reverse primers for TCR Jbeta segments was used. Amplification of the CDR3 region of rearranged TCR beta genes was performed with a multiplex PCR assay on genomic DNA. The amplified TCR beta libraries were sequenced on the Illumina HiSeq System as 87-base-pair reads. The study's processing was this. In a later analysis, tens of millions of unique TCR beta chains were counted across the roughly 700 repertoires, and roughly 10 million of these chains were shared by at least two donors. To remove PCR and sequencing errors, raw reads were error-corrected and collapsed into unique sequences using a nearest-neighbor algorithm that merged closely related sequences. Alignment of CDR3 sequences to IMGT reference sequences was used to assign V, D and J gene segments. Each retained sequence needed at least a six-nucleotide match to both a V gene segment and a J gene segment. A rearrangement counted as productive if the CDR3 had no stop codons and remained in frame with V and J, and every other rearrangement counted as non-productive. CDR3 was defined by IMGT convention, running from the second conserved V-encoded cysteine to the conserved J-encoded phenylalanine. The earlier analysis of some 580 of the donors excluded any sequence lacking an unambiguous match to a single V gene segment. An earlier analysis of 587 of the donors classified V segments as functional when productive rearrangements were above 56.7% and as segregating when the standard deviation between donors was above 5%. To diagnose cytomegalovirus status from the catalog of TCR beta chain sequences, a statistical classification framework was built. In a later analysis, V and J genes were assigned by comparing TCR nucleotide sequences against IMGT/GENE-DB human TR gene sequences. A later analysis assigned CDR3 sequences and most-parsimonious VDJ recombination scenarios with the TCRdist pipeline. In a later analysis, each TCR beta chain was defined by its CDR3 amino acid sequence together with its V-gene family, and reads without a unique V-gene family were excluded. As a way to deal with suspected cross-contamination and a sequencing artifact, a later analysis dropped 450 to 600 nucleotide sequences that were highly shared and had low generation probability. In a later analysis, a clonal expansion index for each public chain was calculated from normalized within-repertoire ranks of inferred template counts. In a later analysis, generation probabilities were computed with a VDJ recombination model fitted to out-of-frame rearrangements, and the resulting probabilities were checked against IGoR. A later analysis scored TCR-TCR, TCR-HLA and TCR-CMV co-occurrence with hypergeometric tests, applying a repertoire-size bias correction to TCR pairs. A later analysis estimated false discovery rates by permuting HLA or CMV assignments 20 times. In a later analysis, co-occurring TCRs were grouped with DBSCAN, and TCRdist sequence similarity was added when clustering was performed within HLA-allele-positive subsets. Repertoires with fewer than 30,000 or more than 120,000 public chains were left out of co-occurrence clustering, as were about five repertoires with anomalous nucleotide sharing. Drawn from immuneACCESS, this table holds only the in-frame rearrangements with V and J called that TCRdb kept. Clones are partly lost; checked studies trace under half to an unresolved V gene and leave the rest unexplained. The DNA gave D and trimming, while V, J and clone size come from that table. The sample table holds approximately 160,000 clones, of which roughly 80% were seen once. The ten largest clones capture 1.5% to 2% of the sample.

The source material was PBMCs. Recombination linked TRBV5-4 to TRBJ2-7; D gene: possibly TRBD1, on 6 matching bases. This TCR was recovered from a human donor in good health. The sequenced DNA is TGTGCCAGCAGCTTGGACAGGGCGGCCTACGAGCAGTACTTC. Its product reads: CASSLDRAAYEQYF.